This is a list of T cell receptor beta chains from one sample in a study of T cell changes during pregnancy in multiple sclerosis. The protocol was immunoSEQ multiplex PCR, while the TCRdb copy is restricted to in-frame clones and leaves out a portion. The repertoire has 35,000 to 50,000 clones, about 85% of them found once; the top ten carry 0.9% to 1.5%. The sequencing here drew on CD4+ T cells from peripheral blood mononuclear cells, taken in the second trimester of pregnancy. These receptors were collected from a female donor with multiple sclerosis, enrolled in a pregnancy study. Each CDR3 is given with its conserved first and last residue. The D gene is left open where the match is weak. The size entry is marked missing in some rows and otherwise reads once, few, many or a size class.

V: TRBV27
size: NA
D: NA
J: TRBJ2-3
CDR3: CASKRGVGTDTQYF
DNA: TGTGCCAGCAAACGGGGAGTGGGCACAGATACGCAGTATTTT

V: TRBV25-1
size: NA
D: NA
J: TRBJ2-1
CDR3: CASSESGAVSYNEQFF
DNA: TGTGCCAGCAGTGAAAGCGGAGCTGTCTCCTACAATGAGCAGTTCTTC

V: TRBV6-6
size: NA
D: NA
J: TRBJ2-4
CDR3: CASRRGENIQYF
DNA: TGTGCCAGCAGGCGGGGAGAAAACATTCAGTACTTC

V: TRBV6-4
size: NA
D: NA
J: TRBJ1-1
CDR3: CASSRQRNTEAFF
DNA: TGTGCCAGCAGTAGACAGAGGAACACTGAAGCTTTCTTT

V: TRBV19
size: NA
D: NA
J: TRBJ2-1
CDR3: CASSTSGEQFF
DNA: TGTGCCAGTTCCACGTCCGGGGAGCAGTTCTTC

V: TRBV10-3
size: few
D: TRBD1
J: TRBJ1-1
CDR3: CAISELTGTGYTEAFF
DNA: TGTGCCATCAGTGAGTTAACTGGGACAGGGTACACTGAAGCTTTCTTT

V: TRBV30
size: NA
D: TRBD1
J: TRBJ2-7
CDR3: CAWSRTGGIYEQYF
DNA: TGTGCCTGGAGCAGGACAGGGGGAATCTACGAGCAGTACTTC

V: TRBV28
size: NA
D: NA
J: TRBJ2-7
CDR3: CASSLNWGRPLEQYF
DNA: TGTGCCAGCAGTTTAAATTGGGGCAGACCCCTCGAGCAGTACTTC

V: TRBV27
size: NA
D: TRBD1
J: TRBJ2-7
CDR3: CASSTGTGWYEQYF
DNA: TGTGCCAGCAGTACCGGGACAGGGTGGTACGAGCAGTACTTC

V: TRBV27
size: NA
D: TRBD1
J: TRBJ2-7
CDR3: CASSIARQGYEQYF
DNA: TGTGCCAGCAGTATCGCGAGACAGGGTTACGAGCAGTACTTC

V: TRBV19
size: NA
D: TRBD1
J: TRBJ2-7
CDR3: CASRRTGASYEQYF
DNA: TGTGCCAGTAGACGGACAGGGGCCTCCTACGAGCAGTACTTC

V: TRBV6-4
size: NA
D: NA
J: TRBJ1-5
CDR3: CASSVSPQSNQPQHF
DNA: TGTGCCAGCAGTGTAAGTCCACAGAGTAATCAGCCCCAGCATTTT

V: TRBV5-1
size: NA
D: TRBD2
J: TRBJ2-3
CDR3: CASRPARAGARDTQYF
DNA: TGCGCCAGCAGGCCGGCTCGAGCGGGAGCTAGGGATACGCAGTATTTT

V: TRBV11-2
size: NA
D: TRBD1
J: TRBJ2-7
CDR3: CASSPQVVRGEQYF
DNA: TGTGCCAGCAGCCCTCAGGTCGTCAGGGGGGAGCAGTACTTC

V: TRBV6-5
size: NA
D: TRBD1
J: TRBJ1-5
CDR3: CASSYSGGGGQPQHF
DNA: TGTGCCAGCAGTTACTCTGGAGGGGGCGGACAGCCCCAGCATTTT

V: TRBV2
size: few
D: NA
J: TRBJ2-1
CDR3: CASTREANEQFF
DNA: TGTGCCAGCACCCGGGAAGCCAATGAGCAGTTCTTC

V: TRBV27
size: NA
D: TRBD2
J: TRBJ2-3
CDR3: CASSSHTLAGVGGDTQYF
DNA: TGTGCCAGCAGTTCACACACCTTAGCGGGAGTGGGAGGAGATACGCAGTATTTT

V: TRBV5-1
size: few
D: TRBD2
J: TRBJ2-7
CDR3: CASSLGGSSSYEQYF
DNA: TGCGCCAGCAGCTTAGGCGGGAGTAGCTCCTACGAGCAGTACTTC

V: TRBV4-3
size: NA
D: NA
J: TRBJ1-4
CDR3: CASSQPGGDRGKLFF
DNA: TGCGCCAGCAGCCAACCGGGGGGGGACCGGGGAAAACTGTTTTTT